The 19 T cell receptor beta chains below all came from one sample that was sequenced in a study of OX40 agonist ivuxolimab in advanced cancers. TCRdb's copy holds only in-frame clones and misses some; the assay was immunoSEQ multiplex PCR. The data show about 84,000 clones, 94% seen once. The input for sequencing was CD4+ or CD8+ T cells sorted from blood, taken in a trial of the OX40 agonist ivuxolimab. The receptors were sampled from an adult with an advanced solid tumor such as melanoma, head and neck, liver or kidney cancer.

The chain combines TRBV6-5 with TRBJ2-7; D is possibly TRBD1 or TRBD2 (5 bases each). The CDR3 length is 12 residues. From germline, CDR1 is MNHEY and CDR2 SVGAGI. V was cut by 8 bases and J by 11 bases, with 19 bases left in between. The DNA of the CDR3 is TGTGCCAGCGGGATAGCGACTCAAGGGGAGTACTTC. Translation: CASGIATQGEYF.

This clone occurred once. The rearrangement uses TRBV19 and TRBJ2-7; D gene uncertain. The CDR3 is 15 residues long. CDR1 and CDR2 from the germline V gene are LNHDA and SQIVND (reference sequence). Between the trimmed V and J ends, which lost 3 bases and 0 bases, there was a span of 12 bases. This chain's CDR3 is CASSIWGRSSYEQYF. The DNA for the CDR3 is TGTGCCAGTAGTATTTGGGGTAGGAGCTCCTACGAGCAGTACTTC.

The chain recombines TRBV2 with TRBJ2-5; possible D gene TRBD2, 7 bases. Germline V lookup: CDR1 SNHLY, CDR2 FYNNEI. Trimming took 1 base from V and 6 from J, leaving 12 bases between them. The CDR3 spans 14 residues. The CDR3 bases are TGTGCCAGCAGTGAAGGGGGGGGGCGGCAGACCCAGTACTTC. It specifies CASSEGGGRQTQYF.

This clone appeared once. The chain joins TRBV9 to TRBJ2-7; no reliable D call. CDR1 and CDR2 from the germline V gene are SGDLS and YYNGEE. Trimming removed 0 bases at V and 7 bases at J, with 11 bases between. The CDR3 is 13 residues long. The CDR3 reads CASSVADSPEQYF. CDR3 DNA: TGTGCCAGCAGCGTAGCCGACTCCCCTGAGCAGTACTTC.

The chain is built from TRBV6-5 and TRBJ2-1, with TRBD1 identical over 9 bases. Per the germline V gene, CDR1 is MNHEY and CDR2 is SVGAGI. The ends lost 4 bases at V and 9 bases at J; junction bases unmatched: 13. The CDR3 runs to 16 residues. The CDR3 DNA follows: TGTGCCAGCAGTTCCCTAGACAGGGGGTCAAGGGGTGAGCAGTTCTTC. Amino acids: CASSSLDRGSRGEQFF.

The genes are TRBV9 and TRBJ2-1, with TRBD2 identical over 9 bases. Germline V gives CDR1 SGDLS, CDR2 YYNGEE. The CDR3 spans 16 residues. V trimming: 0 bases; J trimming: 4 bases; junction bases outside the gene matches: 5. CDR3 bases: TGTGCCAGCAGCGTAGGGGCTAGCGGGACGTACAATGAGCAGTTCTTC. The encoded protein is CASSVGASGTYNEQFF.

The chain carries TRBV7-9 and TRBJ1-1, with D tentatively TRBD1 (5 bases). Germline V lookup: CDR1 SEHNR, CDR2 FQNEAQ (reference sequence). V was clipped by 2 bases and J by 4 bases, with 8 bases between them. The CDR3 contains 13 residues. The CDR3 here is CASSLQGITEAFF. In DNA, the CDR3 is TGTGCCAGCAGCTTACAGGGTATCACTGAAGCTTTCTTT.

The chain's CDR3 is CAREPGEPNINYGYTF. CDR3 nucleotides: TGTGCCAGAGAACCAGGAGAACCAAACATTAACTATGGCTACACCTTC. This chain connects TRBV2 to TRBJ1-2; D is unresolved. Looked up from germline, CDR1 is SNHLY and CDR2 is FYNNEI. V was pared by 9 bases and J by 1 base, with 21 bases between. The CDR3 sequence is 16 residues long.

The J gene is TRBJ2-3, the V gene TRBV27, with D possibly being TRBD2 (5 bases). V shed 2 bases and J shed 2 bases, with 14 bases lying between them. Germline CDR1 and CDR2: MNHEY and SMNVEV (reference sequence). The CDR3 is 16 amino acids. CDR3 amino acids: CASSLGTSIFTDTQYF. The CDR3 DNA is TGTGCCAGCAGTTTAGGCACTAGTATCTTCACAGATACGCAGTATTTT.

V and J are TRBV7-9 and TRBJ2-1, with D perhaps TRBD1 or TRBD2 (5 bases each). The CDR3 length is 15 residues. Germline V gene lookup returns CDR1 SEHNR and CDR2 FQNEAQ (reference sequence). Trimming stripped 5 bases from V and 0 bases from J, with 11 bases between. The CDR3 DNA reads as TGTGCCAGCAGCCCCCACGGGGCCTCCTACAATGAGCAGTTCTTC. It yields the protein CASSPHGASYNEQFF.

This chain connects TRBV11-1 to TRBJ2-2, with 7 bases lining up with TRBD1. The germline V gene encodes CDR1 SGHAT and CDR2 FQDESV (reference sequence). V gave up 5 bases and J gave up 5 bases; unmatched junction bases: 14. The CDR3 has 17 amino acids. CDR3: CASSPYRGSEPTGELFF. The CDR3 coding sequence is TGTGCCAGCAGCCCGTACAGGGGTTCCGAACCGACCGGGGAGCTGTTTTTT.

This sequence joins TRBV29-1 and TRBJ1-2; D is ambiguous. V lost 0 bases, J lost 4 bases, and 6 bases lay in between. Germline CDR1 is SQVTM and CDR2 is ANQGSEA. CDR3 length: 12 residues. CDR3 sequence reads: CSVEDGAYGYTF. CDR3 DNA: TGCAGCGTTGAAGACGGTGCCTATGGCTACACCTTC.

This chain joins TRBV2 and TRBJ1-1; 9 bases are shared with TRBD1. This CDR3 is built from 14 residues. With 7 bases clipped from V and 3 bases from J, the junction kept 6 bases outside the gene matches. Germline-derived CDR1 and CDR2 are SNHLY and FYNNEI. CDR3 sequence reads: CASIGTGPDTEAFF. The CDR3 coding sequence is TGTGCCAGCATCGGGACAGGGCCGGACACTGAAGCTTTCTTT.

This clone was detected once. The rearrangement links TRBV5-6 to TRBJ2-7; TRBD1 aligns across 7 bases. CDR3 length equals 14 residues. With V trimmed by 4 bases and J by 3 bases, 7 bases remained unmatched. The germline V gene encodes CDR1 SGHDT and CDR2 YYEEEE. CDR3 residues: CASSRGQAGYEQYF. DNA for the CDR3: TGTGCCAGCAGCCGTGGACAGGCTGGCTACGAGCAGTACTTC. Full variable domain (rest looked up from reference TRBV5-6 and TRBJ2-7): DAGVTQSPTHLIKTRGQQVTLRCSPKSGHDTVSWYQQALGQGPQFIFQYYEEEERQRGNFPDRFSGHQFPNYSSELNVNALLLGDSALYLCASSRGQAGYEQYFGPGTRLTVT.

The J gene is TRBJ1-4, the V gene TRBV7-2; 7 positions agree with TRBD1. CDR1 and CDR2 from the germline V gene are SGHTA and FQGNSA. The CDR3 covers 18 residues. J gave up 0 bases and V 1 base, and 8 bases lay outside the gene matches. In nucleotides, the CDR3 is TGTGCCAGCAGCTTAGGGGACAGACAACTGACAACTAATGAAAAACTGTTTTTT. Translation gives CASSLGDRQLTTNEKLFF.

The J gene is TRBJ2-3, the V gene TRBV10-3; possible D gene TRBD2, 6 bases. Germline CDR1 ENHRY, CDR2 SYGVKD. The CDR3 consists of 14 residues. Trimming removed 5 bases at V and 4 bases at J, with 13 bases between. CDR3 DNA: TGTGCCATCAGTTTGGCGGGAATCGCAGATACGCAGTATTTT. It encodes CAISLAGIADTQYF.

The rearrangement links TRBV5-1 to TRBJ2-2, with D hard to call. Germline V CDR1 and CDR2: SGHRS, YFSETQ. V was trimmed by 0 bases and J by 1 base, leaving 10 bases between them. The CDR3 totals 16 residues. CDR3 DNA: TGCGCCAGCAGCTTGGCTTGGCACAGGAACACCGGGGAGCTGTTTTTT. This encodes CASSLAWHRNTGELFF.

The J gene is TRBJ1-1, the V gene TRBV28; the D gene is possibly TRBD1 (6 bases). There are 15 residues in the CDR3. Germline loops: CDR1 MDHEN, CDR2 SYDVKM. V lost 6 bases to trimming and J lost 5 bases, with 19 bases between them. CDR3 residues: CASRPTLGARTEAFF. The CDR3 nucleotides read TGTGCCAGCAGACCTACCCTGGGGGCGCGAACTGAAGCTTTCTTT.

This clone was counted a single time. The V call is TRBV7-3, the J call TRBJ2-1; possibly TRBD1 or TRBD2 for D (6 bases each). The germline gives CDR1 SGHTA, CDR2 FQGTGA. The CDR3 has 14 residues. V lost 4 bases and J lost 9, with 16 bases in between. CDR3: CASSSLGGVGEQFF. In DNA, the CDR3 is TGTGCCAGCAGCTCCCTGGGGGGCGTCGGTGAGCAGTTCTTC.